This T cell receptor beta chain originates from a study of radiation and T cells in renal cell carcinoma. Whole-study findings and limits: No pretreatment tumor biopsies were available for baseline clonotypes.

Indicated time point: baseline pretreatment blood. This sample's treatment: 15 Gy SBRT to primary tumor, nephrectomy 4 weeks later. The patient's renal cell carcinoma had clear cell pathology. The data were produced by immunoSEQ multiplex PCR, yet TCRdb's version contains in-frame clones alone and is incomplete. The sample lists 110,000 to 150,000 clones; 75% to 90% were seen once. With respect to this clone: Its antigen is unknown.

The CDR3 spans 13 residues. In germline, CDR1 is LGHNT, CDR2 FRNRAP. V gave up 7 bases and J gave up 4 bases, with 8 bases separating them. V gene TRBV12-5 combines with J gene TRBJ2-6; the D call may be TRBD1 or TRBD2 (5 bases each). The sample was blood, taken from a patient whose treatment included radiotherapy and nephrectomy. This sequence originates from a woman in her 50s with renal cell carcinoma. This chain's CDR3 is CASAGSGANVLTF. For the CDR3, the DNA is TGTGCTAGTGCAGGGAGCGGGGCCAACGTCCTGACTTTC.